This T cell receptor beta chain appears in the sequencing data of a study of blood T cells in healthy people across ages. The overall study: Using template switching, researchers captured about one barcoded beta molecule for each two T cells.

V lost 2 bases and J 9 bases, leaving 6 bases between the germline ends. Germline V gives CDR1 SGDLS, CDR2 YYNGEE. CDR3 length: 11 residues. A second PCR of about 7 to 11 cycles used a sample-barcoded 5' primer and a J-beta primer mix. Unique molecular identifiers of 12 random nucleotides labeled each cDNA. MiXCR was run by TCRdb on the 5' RACE reads, yielding one entry per CDR3 protein. The sample lists approximately 800,000 distinct CDR3 sequences, 62% seen once, with about 30% in the top ten. This clonotype was seen a handful of times. The antigen is unknown. Whole-study findings and limits: In older individuals, TCR beta diversity per million T cells was lower, falling roughly linearly with age.

The source of this sequence is a man aged 25 to 40 in good health. The sample comprised blood. The chain has TRBV9 and TRBJ2-1; tentative D call: TRBD2 (5 bases). CDR3 protein: CASSVSGEQFF. In nucleotides, the CDR3 is TGTGCCAGCAGCGTCAGCGGTGAGCAGTTCTTC. The variable domain in full, with the rest retrieved from reference TRBV9 and TRBJ2-1, is DSGVTQTPKHLITATGQRVTLRCSPRSGDLSVYWYQQSLDQGLQFLIQYYNGEERAKGNILERFSAQQFPDLHSELNLSSLELGDSALYFCASSVSGEQFFGPGTRLTVL.